This T cell receptor beta chain was captured in a study of cytomegalovirus exposure and HLA in healthy donors. Study results and limitations: A later analysis showed HLA-associated TCR beta chains outstripping equally common others in clonal expansion. The classifier, whose performance was assessed in both the original and validation cohorts, reportedly diagnosed cytomegalovirus status with high specificity and sensitivity. Fewer N-insertions than the roughly 700-donor mean were reportedly shown by an Asian-associated ancestry cluster in a later analysis.

The CDR3 loop spans 15 amino acids. The ends were cut back, 4 bases at V and 7 bases at J, with 18 bases in the middle. Germline V gene sequence: CDR1 SGHTS, CDR2 YDEGEE. To note about this clone: The antigen is not known.

Both 60 Vbeta primers and 13 Jbeta primers went into the PCR. Sequenced by immunoSEQ multiplex PCR; TCRdb stores in-frame clones only, minus some. The sample has about 82,000 clones; roughly 80% are singletons. Sequenced: PBMCs. This chain connects TRBV5-8 to TRBJ2-1; D unclear. This clonotype originated in a man aged 50 or older in good health and CMV-seronegative. CDR3 sequence (DNA): TGTGCCAGCAGCAACGAACAGTGGGTTGGTAATGAGCAGTTCTTC. It specifies CASSNEQWVGNEQFF.